This T cell receptor beta chain stems from a study of EBV T-cell therapy then PD-1 blockade in nasopharyngeal carcinoma (TCRdb year 2021). As concerns this clone: It has no known antigen specificity. No base quality values were provided; no much bigger clone lies one nucleotide off.

This sample's treatment or condition label indicates: AdE1-LMPpoly-expanded autologous EBV-specific T-cell therapy followed by anti-PD-1 nivolumab. The Qiagen DNeasy Kit was used to extract genomic DNA from the sorted cells. Deep sequencing of the TCR beta chain was done on the immunoSEQ platform. The published analysis was carried out like this. The immunoSEQ Analyzer software was used to analyze the repertoire data. The source is immuneACCESS, and TCRdb retained only in-frame sequences with V and J called. Part of the clones is not carried over; for the studies checked, unresolved V genes explain less than half of this, and the remainder is unexplained. The V and J calls and the clone size are those of that table, but D and trimming were determined from the DNA. This sample holds 20,000 or so clones; about 87% were observed only once. The ten largest account for more than 25% of the sample. CDR1 and CDR2 are read off the germline V gene (reference sequence) as LGHDT and YNNKEL. V is cut by 4 bases and J by 0 bases, and the space between the germline ends is 8 bases. From its cysteine to its phenylalanine, the CDR3 spans 14 amino acids. Of all the DNA, just the CDR3 is kept, 42 bases in frame from base 1.

The chain uses TRBV3-1 (or the pseudogene TRBV3-2) and TRBJ2-3; TRBD2 is a weak D gene call, 6 bases matching. The sample was CD8+ T cells from blood, taken at roughly day 67 from a patient whose treatment included autologous EBV-specific T cells and nivolumab. The sequence was obtained from a man aged 35 to 55 with nasopharyngeal carcinoma. The DNA reads as follows: TGTGCCAGCAGCCTAGCGGACAGCACAGATACGCAGTATTTT. Translated, it gives CASSLADSTDTQYF.